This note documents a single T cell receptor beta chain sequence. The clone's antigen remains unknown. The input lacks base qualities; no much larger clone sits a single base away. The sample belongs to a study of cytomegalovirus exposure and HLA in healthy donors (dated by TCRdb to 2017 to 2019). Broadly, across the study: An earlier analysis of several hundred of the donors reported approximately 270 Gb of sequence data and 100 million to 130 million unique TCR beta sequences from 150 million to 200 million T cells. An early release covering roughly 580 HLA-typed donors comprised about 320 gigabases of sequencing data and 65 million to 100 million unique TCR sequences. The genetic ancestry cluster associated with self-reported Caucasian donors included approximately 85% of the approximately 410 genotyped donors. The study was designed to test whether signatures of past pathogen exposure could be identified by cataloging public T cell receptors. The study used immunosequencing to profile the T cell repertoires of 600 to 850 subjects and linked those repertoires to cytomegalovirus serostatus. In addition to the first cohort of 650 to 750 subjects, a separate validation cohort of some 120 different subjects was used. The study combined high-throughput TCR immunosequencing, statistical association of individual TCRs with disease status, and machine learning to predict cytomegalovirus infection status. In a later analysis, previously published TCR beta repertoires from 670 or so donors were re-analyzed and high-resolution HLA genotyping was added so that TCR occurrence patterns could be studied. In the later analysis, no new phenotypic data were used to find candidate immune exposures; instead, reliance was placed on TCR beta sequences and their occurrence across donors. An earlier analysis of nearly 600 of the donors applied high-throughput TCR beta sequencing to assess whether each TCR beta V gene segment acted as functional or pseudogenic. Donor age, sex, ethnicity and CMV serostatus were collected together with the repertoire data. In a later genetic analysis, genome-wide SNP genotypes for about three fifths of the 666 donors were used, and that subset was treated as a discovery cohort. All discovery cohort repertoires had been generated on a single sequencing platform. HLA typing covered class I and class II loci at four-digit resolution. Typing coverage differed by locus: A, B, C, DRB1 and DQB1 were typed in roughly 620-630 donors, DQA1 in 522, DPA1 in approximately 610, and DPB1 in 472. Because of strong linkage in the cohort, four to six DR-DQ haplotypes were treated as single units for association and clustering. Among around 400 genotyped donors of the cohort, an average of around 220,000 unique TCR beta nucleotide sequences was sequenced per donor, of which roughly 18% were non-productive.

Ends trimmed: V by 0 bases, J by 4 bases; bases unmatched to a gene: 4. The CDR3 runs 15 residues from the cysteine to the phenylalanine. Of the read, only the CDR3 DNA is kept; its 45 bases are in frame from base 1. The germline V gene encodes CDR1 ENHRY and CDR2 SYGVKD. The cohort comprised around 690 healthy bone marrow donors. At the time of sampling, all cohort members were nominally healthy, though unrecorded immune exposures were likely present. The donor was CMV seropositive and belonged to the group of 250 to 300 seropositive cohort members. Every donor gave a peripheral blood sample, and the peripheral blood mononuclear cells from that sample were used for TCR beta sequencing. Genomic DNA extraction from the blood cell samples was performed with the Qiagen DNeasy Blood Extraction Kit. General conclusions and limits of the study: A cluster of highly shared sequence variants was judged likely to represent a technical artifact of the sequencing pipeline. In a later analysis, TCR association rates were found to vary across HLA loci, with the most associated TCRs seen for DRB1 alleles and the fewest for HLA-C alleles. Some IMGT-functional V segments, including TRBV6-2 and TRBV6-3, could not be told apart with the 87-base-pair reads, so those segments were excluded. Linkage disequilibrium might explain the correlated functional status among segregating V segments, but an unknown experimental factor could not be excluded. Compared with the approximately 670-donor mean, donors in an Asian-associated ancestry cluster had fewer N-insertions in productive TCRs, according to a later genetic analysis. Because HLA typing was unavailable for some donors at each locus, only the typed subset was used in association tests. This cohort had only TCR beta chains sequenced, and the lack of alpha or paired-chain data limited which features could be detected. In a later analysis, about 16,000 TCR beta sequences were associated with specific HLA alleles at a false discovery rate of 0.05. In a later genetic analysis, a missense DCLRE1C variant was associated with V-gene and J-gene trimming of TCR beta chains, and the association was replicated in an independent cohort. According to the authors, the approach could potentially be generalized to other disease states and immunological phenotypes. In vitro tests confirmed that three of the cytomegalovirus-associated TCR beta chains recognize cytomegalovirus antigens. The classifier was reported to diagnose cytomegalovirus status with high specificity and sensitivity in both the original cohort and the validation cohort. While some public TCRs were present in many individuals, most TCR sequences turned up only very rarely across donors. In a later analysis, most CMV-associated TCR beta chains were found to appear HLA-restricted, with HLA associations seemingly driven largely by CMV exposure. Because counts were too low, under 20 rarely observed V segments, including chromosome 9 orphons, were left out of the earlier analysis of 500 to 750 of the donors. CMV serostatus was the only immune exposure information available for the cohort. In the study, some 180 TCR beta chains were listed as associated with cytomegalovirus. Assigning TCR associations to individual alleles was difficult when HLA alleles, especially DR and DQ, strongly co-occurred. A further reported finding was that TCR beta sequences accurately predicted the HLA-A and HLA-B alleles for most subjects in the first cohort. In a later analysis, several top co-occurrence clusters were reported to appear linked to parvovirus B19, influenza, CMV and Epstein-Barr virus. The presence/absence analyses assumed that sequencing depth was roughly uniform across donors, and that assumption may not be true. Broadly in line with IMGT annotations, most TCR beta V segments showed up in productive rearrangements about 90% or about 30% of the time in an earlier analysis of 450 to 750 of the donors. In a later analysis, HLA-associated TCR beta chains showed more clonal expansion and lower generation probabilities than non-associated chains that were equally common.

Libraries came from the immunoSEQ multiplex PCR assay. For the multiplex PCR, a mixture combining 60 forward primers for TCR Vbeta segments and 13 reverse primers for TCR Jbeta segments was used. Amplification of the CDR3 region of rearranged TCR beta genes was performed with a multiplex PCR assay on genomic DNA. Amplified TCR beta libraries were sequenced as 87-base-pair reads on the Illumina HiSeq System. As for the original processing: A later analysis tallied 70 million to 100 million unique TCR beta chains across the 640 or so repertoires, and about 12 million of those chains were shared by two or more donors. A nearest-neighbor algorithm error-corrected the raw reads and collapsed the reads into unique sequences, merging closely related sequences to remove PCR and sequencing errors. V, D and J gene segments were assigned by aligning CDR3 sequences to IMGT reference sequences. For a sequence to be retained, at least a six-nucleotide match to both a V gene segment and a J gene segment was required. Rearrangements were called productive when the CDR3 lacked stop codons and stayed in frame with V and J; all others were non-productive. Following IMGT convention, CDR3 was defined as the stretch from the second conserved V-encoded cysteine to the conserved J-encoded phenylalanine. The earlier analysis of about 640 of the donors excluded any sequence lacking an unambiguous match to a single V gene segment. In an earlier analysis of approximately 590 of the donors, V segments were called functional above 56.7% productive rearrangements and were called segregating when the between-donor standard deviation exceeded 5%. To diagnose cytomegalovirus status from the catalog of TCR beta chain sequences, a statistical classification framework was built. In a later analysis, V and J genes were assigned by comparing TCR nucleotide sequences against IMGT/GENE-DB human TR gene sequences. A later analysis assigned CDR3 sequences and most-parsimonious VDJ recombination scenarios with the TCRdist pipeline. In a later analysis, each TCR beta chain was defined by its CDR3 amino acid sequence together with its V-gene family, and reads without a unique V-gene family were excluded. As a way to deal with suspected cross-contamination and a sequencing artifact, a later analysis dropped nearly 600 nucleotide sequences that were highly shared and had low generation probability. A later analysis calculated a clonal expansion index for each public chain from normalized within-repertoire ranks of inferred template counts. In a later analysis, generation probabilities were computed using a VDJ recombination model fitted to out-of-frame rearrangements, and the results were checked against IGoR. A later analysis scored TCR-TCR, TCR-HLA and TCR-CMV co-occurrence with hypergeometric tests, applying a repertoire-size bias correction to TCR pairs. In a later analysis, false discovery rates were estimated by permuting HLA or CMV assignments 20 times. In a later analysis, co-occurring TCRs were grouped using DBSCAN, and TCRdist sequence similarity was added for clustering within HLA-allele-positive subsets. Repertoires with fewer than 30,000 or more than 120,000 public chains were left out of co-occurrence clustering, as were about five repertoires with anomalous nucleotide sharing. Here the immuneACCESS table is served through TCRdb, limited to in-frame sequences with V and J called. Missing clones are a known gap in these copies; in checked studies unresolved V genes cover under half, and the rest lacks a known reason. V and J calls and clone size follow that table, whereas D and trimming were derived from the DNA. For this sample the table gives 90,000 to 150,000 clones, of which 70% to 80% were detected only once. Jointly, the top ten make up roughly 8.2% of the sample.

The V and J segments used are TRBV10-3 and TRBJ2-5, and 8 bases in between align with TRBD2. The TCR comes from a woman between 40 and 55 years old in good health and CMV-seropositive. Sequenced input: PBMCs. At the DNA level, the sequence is TGTGCCATCAGTGAGTCGTCCAGCGGGGGAGAGACCCAGTACTTC. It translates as CAISESSSGGETQYF.